This record covers a single T cell receptor beta chain. This clonotype is considered large (0.1 to 1%). Its antigen is still unknown. One base away there is no much larger clone; base qualities are not given. Reading the germline V gene (reference sequence) gives CDR1 GTSNPN and CDR2 SVGIG. Counted from cysteine to phenylalanine, this CDR3 has 14 amino acids. Only the CDR3 portion is preserved as DNA: 42 bases, with reading frame beginning at the first base. V was cut back by 4 bases and J by 2 bases, leaving a gap of 9 bases between them. The library was built by means of 5' RACE. The run used an Illumina HiSeq 2000. The public reads were reprocessed in TCRdb via fastp at Q25 and MiXCR, keeping in-frame beta chains. Records with the same CDR3 protein are collapsed into one entry carrying the most frequent genes and DNA. For this sample the table gives roughly 2,700 distinct CDR3 sequences, of which 6.5% to 7% were detected only once. The top ten constitute 6.5% of the sample.

The sample comes from a study (dated by TCRdb to 2016 to 2017). For the study in its entirety: The origins of HIV persistence were investigated in individuals who naturally controlled HIV infection.

The sample comprised total memory T cells from blood PBMCs. Reading the label with the study, this specimen's cell subset or site is: transitional memory CD4+ T cells. The chain is made from TRBV30 and TRBJ1-6, with no confident D gene call. The origin of this receptor is a female donor with HIV. The DNA sequence follows: TGTGCCTGGAAGGCAGAAGCCTATAATTCACCCCTCCACTTT. Its protein product is CAWKAEAYNSPLHF.